The clone carrying this T cell receptor (beta chain) was observed a handful of times. Constant-segment-primed 5'RACE gave TCR alpha and TCR beta cDNA libraries with sample barcodes and UMIs. TCRdb itself ran the 5' RACE reads through MiXCR, one entry per CDR3 protein. The data contain about 150,000 distinct CDR3 sequences, more than 14% of them singletons. The data derive from a study of T-cell memory formation after mild COVID-19. Study-wide context: TCR clusters were mostly donor specific.

The CDR3 is 13 amino acids. Trimming took 8 bases from V and 4 from J, leaving 14 bases between them. Germline values: CDR1 MNHEY, CDR2 SVGAGI. Sequences were obtained from PBMCs or a T cell subset sorted from them (not recorded which). This chain joins TRBV6-5 and TRBJ2-5; D is uncertain. The source of this sequence is an adult woman who had mild COVID-19 (a few samples of this study predate the infection). Cell type and time point are not known. CDR3 protein: CASSPGLLETQYF. Here the CDR3 DNA reads TGTGCCAGCTCCCCCGGGCTACTAGAGACCCAGTACTTC.